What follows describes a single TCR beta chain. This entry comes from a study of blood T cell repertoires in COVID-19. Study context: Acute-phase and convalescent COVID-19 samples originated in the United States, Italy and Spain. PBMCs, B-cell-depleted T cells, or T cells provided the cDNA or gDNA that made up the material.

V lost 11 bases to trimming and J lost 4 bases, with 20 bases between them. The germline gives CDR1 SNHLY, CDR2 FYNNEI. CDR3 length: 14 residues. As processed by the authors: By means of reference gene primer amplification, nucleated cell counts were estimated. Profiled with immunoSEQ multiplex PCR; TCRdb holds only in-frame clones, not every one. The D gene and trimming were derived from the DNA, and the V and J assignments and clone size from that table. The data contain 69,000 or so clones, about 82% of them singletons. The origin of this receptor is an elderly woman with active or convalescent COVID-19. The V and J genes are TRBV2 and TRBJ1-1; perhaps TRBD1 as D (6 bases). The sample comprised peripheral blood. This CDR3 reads CAGVQGQTRTEAFF. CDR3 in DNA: TGTGCCGGGGTACAGGGCCAAACGCGCACTGAAGCTTTCTTT.